This T cell receptor beta chain was observed in a study of identical twins. Whole-study results and caveats: The abundant beta clonotypes from cord blood had fewer insertions, and memory repertoires had none of this.

This CDR3 is 14 amino acids long. Losses at the gene ends were 6 bases for V and 5 bases for J; bases not matched to a gene: 4. CDR1 and CDR2 (germline): MDHEN, SYDVKM. Template switching, a step in the protocol, added a universal primer site, and cDNA carried unique molecular identifiers. In TCRdb, the 5' RACE reads were re-called with MiXCR into one record per CDR3 protein. The data hold approximately 1.8 million distinct CDR3 sequences, with 25% to 35% observed a single time. This clonotype was found many times. Antigen: not known. The genes are TRBV28 and TRBJ2-1; 10 bases match TRBD2. This TCR was recovered from a newborn girl in good health. The material sequenced was cord blood. As DNA, the CDR3 is TGTGCCAGCAGAGCGGGAGGGCTTCACAATGAGCAGTTCTTC. It codes for CASRAGGLHNEQFF.